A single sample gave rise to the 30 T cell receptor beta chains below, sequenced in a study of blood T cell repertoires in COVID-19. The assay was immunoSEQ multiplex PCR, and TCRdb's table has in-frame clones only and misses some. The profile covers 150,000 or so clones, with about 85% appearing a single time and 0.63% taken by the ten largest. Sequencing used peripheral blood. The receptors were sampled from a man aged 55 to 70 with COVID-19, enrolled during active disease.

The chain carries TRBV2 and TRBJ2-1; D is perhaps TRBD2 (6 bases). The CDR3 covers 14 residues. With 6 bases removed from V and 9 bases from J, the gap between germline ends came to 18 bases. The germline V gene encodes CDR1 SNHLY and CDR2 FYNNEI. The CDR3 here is CASRVLATGSEQFF. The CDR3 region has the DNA TGTGCCAGCAGAGTACTAGCAACCGGCAGTGAGCAGTTCTTC.

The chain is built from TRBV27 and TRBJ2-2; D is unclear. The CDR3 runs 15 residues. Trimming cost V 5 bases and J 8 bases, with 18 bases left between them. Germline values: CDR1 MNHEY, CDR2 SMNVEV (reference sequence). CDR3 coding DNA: TGTGCCAGCAGTCCCCAAAGACTCCCTGCGGGGGAGCTGTTTTTT. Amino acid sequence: CASSPQRLPAGELFF.

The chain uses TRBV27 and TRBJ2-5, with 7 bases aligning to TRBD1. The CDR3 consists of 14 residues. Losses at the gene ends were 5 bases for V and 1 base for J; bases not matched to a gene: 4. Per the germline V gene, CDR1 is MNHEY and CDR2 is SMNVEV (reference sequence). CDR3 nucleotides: TGTGCCAGCAGTACGTCAGGGGGCCAAGAGACCCAGTACTTC. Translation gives CASSTSGGQETQYF.

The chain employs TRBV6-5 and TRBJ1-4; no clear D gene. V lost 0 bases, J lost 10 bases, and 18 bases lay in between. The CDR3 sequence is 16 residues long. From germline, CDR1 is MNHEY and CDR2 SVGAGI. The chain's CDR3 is CASSYSFSVGRGKLFF. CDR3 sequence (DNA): TGTGCCAGCAGTTACTCGTTTTCAGTTGGTCGCGGAAAACTGTTTTTT.

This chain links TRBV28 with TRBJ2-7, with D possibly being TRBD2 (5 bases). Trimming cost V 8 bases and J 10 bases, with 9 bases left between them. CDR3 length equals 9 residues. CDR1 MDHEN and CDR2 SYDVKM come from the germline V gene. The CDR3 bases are TGTGCCAGCGGACTTCCCCAGTACTTC. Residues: CASGLPQYF.

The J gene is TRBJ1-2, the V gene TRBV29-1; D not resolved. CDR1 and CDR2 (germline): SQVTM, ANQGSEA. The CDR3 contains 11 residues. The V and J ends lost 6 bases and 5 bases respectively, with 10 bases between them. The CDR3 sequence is CSVNILYGYTF. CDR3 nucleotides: TGCAGCGTCAACATTCTTTATGGCTACACCTTC.

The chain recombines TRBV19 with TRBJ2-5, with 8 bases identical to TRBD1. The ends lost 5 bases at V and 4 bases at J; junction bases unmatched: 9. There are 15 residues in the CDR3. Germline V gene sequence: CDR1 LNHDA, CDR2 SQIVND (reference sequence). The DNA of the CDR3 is TGTGCCAGTAGTCTTTACAGGGGGTCTGGAGAGACCCAGTACTTC. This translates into CASSLYRGSGETQYF.

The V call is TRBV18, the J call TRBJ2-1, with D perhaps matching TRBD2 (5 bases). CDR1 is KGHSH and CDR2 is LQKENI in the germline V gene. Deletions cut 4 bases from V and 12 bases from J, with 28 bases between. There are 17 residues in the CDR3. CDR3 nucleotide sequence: TGTGCCAGCTCACTCAGGTCTAGCCCGACACTAGTTGGGGTGCAGTTCTTC. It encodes CASSLRSSPTLVGVQFF.

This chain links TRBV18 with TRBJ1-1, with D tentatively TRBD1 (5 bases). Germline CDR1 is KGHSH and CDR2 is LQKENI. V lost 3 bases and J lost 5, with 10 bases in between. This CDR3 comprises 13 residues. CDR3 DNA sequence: TGTGCCAGCTCACCTAAAAGGGGTACTGAAGCTTTCTTT. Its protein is CASSPKRGTEAFF.

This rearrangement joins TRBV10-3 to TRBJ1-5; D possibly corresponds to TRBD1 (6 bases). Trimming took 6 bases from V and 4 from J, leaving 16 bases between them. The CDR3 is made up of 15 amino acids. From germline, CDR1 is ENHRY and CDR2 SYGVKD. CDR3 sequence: CAISEQGLENQPQHF. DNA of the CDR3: TGTGCCATCAGCGAACAGGGATTAGAAAATCAGCCCCAGCATTTT.

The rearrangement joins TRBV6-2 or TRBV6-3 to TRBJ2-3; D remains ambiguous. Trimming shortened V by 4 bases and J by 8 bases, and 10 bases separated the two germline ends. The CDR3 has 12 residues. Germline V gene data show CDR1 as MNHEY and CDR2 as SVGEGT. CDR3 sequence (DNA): TGTGCCAGCAGTTGGCTCTCGGGTACGCAGTATTTT. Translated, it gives CASSWLSGTQYF.

The CDR3 spells CASGFWLGQGFNSPLHF. The CDR3 region has the DNA TGTGCTAGTGGTTTCTGGCTTGGACAGGGTTTCAATTCACCCCTCCACTTT. The chain employs TRBV12-5 and TRBJ1-6, with 8 nucleotides matching TRBD1. With V trimmed by 3 bases and J by 7 bases, 11 bases remained unmatched. This CDR3 comprises 17 residues. Germline V lookup: CDR1 LGHNT, CDR2 FRNRAP.

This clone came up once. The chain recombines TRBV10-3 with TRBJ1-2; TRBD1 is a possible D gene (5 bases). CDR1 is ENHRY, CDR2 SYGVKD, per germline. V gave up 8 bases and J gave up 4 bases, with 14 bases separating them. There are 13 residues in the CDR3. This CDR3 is CAISGGTVYGYTF. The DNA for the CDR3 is TGTGCCATCTCGGGGGGAACGGTCTATGGCTACACCTTC.

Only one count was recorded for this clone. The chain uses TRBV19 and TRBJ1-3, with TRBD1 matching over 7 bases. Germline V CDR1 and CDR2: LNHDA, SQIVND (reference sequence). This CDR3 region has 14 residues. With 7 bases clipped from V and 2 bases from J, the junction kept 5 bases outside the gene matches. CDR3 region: CASTDRVAGNTIYF. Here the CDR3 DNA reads TGTGCCAGTACCGACAGGGTCGCTGGAAACACCATATATTTT.

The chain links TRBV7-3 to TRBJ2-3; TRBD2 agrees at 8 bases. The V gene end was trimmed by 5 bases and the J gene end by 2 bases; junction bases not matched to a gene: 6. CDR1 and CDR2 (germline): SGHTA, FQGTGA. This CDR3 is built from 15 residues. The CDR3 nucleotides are TGTGCCAGCAGCCCCCGGGGGGGGGACACAGATACGCAGTATTTT. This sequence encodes CASSPRGGDTDTQYF.

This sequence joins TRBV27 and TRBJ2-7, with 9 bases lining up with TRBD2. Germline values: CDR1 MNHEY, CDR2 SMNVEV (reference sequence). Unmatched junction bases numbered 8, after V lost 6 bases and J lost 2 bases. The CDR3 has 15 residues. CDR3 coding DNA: TGTGCCAGCAGACCATTACTAGCGGGCACCTACGAGCAGTACTTC. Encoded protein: CASRPLLAGTYEQYF.

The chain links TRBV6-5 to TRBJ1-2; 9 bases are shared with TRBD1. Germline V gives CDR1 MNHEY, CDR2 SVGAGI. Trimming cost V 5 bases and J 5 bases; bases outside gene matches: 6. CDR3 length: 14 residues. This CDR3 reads CASSKRDRAYGYTF. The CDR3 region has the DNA TGTGCCAGCAGTAAAAGGGACAGGGCATATGGCTACACCTTC.

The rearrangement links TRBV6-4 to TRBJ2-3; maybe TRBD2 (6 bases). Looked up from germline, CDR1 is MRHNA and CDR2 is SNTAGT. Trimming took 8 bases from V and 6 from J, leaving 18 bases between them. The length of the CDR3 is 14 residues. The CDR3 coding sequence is TGTGCCAGCCCGGCCGGCGGGATACGCGATACGCAGTATTTT. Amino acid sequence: CASPAGGIRDTQYF.

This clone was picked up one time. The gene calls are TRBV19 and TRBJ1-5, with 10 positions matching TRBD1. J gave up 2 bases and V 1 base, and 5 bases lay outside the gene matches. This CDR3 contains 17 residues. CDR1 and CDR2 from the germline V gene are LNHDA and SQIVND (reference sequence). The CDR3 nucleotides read TGTGCCAGTAGTATAGGGAGGGACAGGGGTGGCAATCAGCCCCAGCATTTT. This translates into CASSIGRDRGGNQPQHF. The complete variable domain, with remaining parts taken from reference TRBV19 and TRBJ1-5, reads DGGITQSPKYLFRKEGQNVTLSCEQNLNHDAMYWYRQDPGQGLRLIYYSQIVNDFQKGDIAEGYSVSREKKESFPLTVTSAQKNPTAFYLCASSIGRDRGGNQPQHFGDGTRLSIL.

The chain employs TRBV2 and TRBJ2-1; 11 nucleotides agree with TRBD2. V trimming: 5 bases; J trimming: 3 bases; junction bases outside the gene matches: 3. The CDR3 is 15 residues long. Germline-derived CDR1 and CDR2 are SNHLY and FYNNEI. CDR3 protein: CASSKLAGDYNEQFF. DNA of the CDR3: TGTGCCAGCAGTAAACTAGCGGGGGACTACAATGAGCAGTTCTTC.

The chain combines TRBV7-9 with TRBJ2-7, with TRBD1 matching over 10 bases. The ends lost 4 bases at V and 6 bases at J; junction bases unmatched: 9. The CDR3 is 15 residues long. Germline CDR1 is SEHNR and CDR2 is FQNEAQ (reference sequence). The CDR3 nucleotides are TGTGCCAGCAGCTCTGGACAGGGGGGAAGGATCGAGCAGTACTTC. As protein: CASSSGQGGRIEQYF.

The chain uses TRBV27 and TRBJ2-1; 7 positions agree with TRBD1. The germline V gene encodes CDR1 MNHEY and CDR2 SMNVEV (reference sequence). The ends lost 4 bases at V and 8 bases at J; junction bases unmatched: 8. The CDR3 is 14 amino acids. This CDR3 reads CASSWIGGHYEQFF. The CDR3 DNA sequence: TGTGCCAGCAGTTGGATAGGGGGCCACTATGAGCAGTTCTTC.

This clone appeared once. CDR3 loop: CATSRGALTISGNTIYF. In DNA form, the CDR3 reads TGTGCCACCAGCAGAGGGGCGCTTACCATCTCTGGAAACACCATATATTTT. The V gene is TRBV15, the J gene TRBJ1-3; D gene unclear. V dropped 1 base and J dropped 0 bases, with 13 bases sitting between them. From germline, CDR1 is LNHNV and CDR2 YYDKDF (reference sequence). The CDR3 runs to 17 residues.

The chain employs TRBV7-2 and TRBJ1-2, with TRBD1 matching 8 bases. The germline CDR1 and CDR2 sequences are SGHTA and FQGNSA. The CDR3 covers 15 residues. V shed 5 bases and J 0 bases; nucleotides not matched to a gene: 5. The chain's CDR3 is CASSPRQGTNYGYTF. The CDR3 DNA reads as TGTGCCAGCAGCCCGCGACAGGGGACTAACTATGGCTACACCTTC. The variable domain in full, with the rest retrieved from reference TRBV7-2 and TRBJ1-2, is GAGVSQSPSNKVTEKGKDVELRCDPISGHTALYWYRQSLGQGLEFLIYFQGNSAPDKSGLPSDRFSAERTGGSVSTLTIQRTQQEDSAVYLCASSPRQGTNYGYTFGSGTRLTVV.

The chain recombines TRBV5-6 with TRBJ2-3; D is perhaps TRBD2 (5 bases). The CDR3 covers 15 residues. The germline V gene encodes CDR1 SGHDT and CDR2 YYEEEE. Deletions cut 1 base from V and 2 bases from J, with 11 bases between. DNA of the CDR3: TGTGCCAGCAGCTTGAAGACTACGTTCACAGATACGCAGTATTTT. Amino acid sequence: CASSLKTTFTDTQYF.

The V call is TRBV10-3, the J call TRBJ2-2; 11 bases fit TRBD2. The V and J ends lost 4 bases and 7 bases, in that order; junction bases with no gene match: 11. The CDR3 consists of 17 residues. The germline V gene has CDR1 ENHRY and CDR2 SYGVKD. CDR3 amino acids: CAISASGGPQVGGELFF. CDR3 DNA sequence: TGTGCCATCAGTGCTAGCGGGGGGCCTCAGGTCGGCGGGGAGCTGTTTTTT.

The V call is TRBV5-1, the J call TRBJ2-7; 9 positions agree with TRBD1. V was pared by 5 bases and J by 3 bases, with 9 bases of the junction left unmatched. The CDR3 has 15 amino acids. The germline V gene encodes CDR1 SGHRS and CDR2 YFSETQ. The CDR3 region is CASRPGTGSFYEQYF. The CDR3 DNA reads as TGCGCCAGCAGACCCGGGACAGGGTCATTCTACGAGCAGTACTTC.

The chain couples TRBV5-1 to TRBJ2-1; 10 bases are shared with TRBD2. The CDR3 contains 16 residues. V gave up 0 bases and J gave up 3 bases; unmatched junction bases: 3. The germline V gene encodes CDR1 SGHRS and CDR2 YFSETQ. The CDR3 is CASSLELAGSYNEQFF. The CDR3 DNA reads TGCGCCAGCAGCTTGGAACTAGCGGGGAGCTACAATGAGCAGTTCTTC.

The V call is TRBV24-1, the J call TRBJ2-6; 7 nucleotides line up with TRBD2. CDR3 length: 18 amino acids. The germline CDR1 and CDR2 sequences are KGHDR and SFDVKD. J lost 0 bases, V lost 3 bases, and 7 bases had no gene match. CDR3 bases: TGTGCCACCAGTGATAGCGGGACGGCGGCCTCTGGGGCCAACGTCCTGACTTTC. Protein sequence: CATSDSGTAASGANVLTF.

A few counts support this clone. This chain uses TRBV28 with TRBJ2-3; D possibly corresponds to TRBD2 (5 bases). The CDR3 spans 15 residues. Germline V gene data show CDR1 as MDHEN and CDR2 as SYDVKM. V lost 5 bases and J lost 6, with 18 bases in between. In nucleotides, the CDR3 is TGTGCCAGCAGTCCTCTTCAGCCGGGAACCGATACGCAGTATTTT. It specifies CASSPLQPGTDTQYF.